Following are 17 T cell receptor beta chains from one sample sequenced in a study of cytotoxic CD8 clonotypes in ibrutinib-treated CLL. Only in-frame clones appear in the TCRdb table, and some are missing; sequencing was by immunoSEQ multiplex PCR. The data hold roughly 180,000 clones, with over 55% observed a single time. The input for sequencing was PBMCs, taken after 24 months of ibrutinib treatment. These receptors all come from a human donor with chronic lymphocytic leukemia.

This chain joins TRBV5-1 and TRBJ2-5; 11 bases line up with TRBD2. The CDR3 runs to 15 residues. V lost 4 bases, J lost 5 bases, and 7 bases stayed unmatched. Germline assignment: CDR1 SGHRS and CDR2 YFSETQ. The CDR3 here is CASSMGTSGGETQYF. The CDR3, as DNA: TGCGCCAGCAGCATGGGGACTAGCGGAGGGGAGACCCAGTACTTC.

The CDR3 spells CASSDRDRGIGTQYF. In DNA, the CDR3 is TGTGCCAGCAGCGACCGGGACAGGGGAATTGGTACCCAGTACTTC. The chain uses TRBV7-9 and TRBJ2-5, with 10 bases matching TRBD1. This CDR3 has 15 amino acids. V was clipped by 5 bases and J by 8 bases; unmatched bases: 11. CDR1 SEHNR and CDR2 FQNEAQ come from the germline V gene (reference sequence).

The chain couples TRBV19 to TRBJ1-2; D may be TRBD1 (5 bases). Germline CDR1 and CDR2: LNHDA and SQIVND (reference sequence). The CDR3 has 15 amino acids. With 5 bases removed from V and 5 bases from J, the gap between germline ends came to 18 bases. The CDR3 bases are TGTGCCAGTAGTCCCCTTTTGACAGCATGGTATGGCTACACCTTC. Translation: CASSPLLTAWYGYTF.

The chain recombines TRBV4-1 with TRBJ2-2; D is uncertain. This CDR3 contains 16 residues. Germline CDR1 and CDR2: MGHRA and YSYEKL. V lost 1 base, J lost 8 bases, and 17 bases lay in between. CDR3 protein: CASSQAAWVLRGELFF. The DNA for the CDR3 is TGCGCCAGCAGCCAAGCAGCCTGGGTACTCCGAGGGGAGCTGTTTTTT.

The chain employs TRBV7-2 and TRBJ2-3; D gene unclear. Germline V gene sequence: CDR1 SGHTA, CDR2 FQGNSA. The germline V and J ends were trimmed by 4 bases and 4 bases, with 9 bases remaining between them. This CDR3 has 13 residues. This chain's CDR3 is CASSSHRSDTQYF. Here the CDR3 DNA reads TGTGCCAGCAGCTCCCACCGATCAGATACGCAGTATTTT.

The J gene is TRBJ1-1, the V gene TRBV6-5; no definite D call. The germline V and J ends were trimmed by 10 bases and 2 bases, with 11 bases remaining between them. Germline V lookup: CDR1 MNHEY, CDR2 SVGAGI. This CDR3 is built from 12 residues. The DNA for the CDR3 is TGTGCCACACAGACTGCAAACACTGAAGCTTTCTTT. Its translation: CATQTANTEAFF.

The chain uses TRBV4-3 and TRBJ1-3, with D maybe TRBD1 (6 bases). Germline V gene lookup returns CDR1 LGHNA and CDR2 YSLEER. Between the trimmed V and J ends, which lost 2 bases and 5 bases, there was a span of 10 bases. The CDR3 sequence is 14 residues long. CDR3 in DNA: TGCGCCAGCAGCCAAACCCGGGGGCGAAACACCATATATTTT. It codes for CASSQTRGRNTIYF.

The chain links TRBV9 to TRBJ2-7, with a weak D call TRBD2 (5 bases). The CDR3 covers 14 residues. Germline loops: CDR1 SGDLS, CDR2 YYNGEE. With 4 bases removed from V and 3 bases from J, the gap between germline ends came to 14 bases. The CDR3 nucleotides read TGTGCCAGCAGCCCAAGTTCCGGGGTCTACGAGCAGTACTTC. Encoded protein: CASSPSSGVYEQYF.

The CDR3 DNA follows: TGTGCCAGCAGCTCTGAAGAGACCCAGTACTTC. This gives the protein CASSSEETQYF. The chain carries TRBV7-9 and TRBJ2-5; D is uncertain. Trimming removed 4 bases at V and 3 bases at J, with 3 bases between. CDR3 length equals 11 residues. The germline gives CDR1 SEHNR, CDR2 FQNEAQ (reference sequence).

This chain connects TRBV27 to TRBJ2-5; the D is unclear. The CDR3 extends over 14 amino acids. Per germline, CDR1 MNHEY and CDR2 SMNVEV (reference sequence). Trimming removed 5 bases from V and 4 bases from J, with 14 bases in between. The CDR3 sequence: CASSQTVGIETQYF. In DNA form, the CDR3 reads TGTGCCAGCAGTCAGACGGTGGGGATAGAGACCCAGTACTTC.

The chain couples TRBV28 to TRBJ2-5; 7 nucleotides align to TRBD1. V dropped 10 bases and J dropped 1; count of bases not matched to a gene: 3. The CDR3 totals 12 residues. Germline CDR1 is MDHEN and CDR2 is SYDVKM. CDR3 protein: CAIRQGQETQYF. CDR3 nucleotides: TGTGCCATCCGACAGGGCCAAGAGACCCAGTACTTC.

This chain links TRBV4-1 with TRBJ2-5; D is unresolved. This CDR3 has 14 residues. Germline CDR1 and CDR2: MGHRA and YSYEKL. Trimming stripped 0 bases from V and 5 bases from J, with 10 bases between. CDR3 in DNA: TGCGCCAGCAGCCAAGACTGGGAATGGGAGACCCAGTACTTC. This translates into CASSQDWEWETQYF.

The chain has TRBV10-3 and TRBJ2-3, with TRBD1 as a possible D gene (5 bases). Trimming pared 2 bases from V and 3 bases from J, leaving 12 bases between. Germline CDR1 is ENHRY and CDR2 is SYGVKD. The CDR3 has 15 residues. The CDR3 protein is CAISELSAGTDTQYF. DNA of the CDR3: TGTGCCATCAGTGAGCTCAGTGCAGGGACAGATACGCAGTATTTT.

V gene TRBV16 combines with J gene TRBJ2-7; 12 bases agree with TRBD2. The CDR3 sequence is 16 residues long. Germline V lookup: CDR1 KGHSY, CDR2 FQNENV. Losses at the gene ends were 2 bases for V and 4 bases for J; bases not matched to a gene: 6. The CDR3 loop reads CASSQLGLAGGYEQYF. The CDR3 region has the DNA TGTGCCAGCAGCCAACTTGGTCTAGCGGGAGGGTACGAGCAGTACTTC. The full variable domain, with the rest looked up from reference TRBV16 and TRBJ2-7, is GEEVAQTPKHLVRGEGQKAKLYCAPIKGHSYVFWYQQVLKNEFKFLISFQNENVFDETGMPKERFSAKCLPNSPCSLEIQATKLEDSAVYFCASSQLGLAGGYEQYFGPGTRLTVT.

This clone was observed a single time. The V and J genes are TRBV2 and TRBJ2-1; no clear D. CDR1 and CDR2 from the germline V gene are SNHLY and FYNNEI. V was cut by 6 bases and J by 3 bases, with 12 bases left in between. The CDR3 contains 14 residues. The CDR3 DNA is TGTGCCAGCAGGTCCAGGTGGGGCTACAATGAGCAGTTCTTC. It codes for CASRSRWGYNEQFF.

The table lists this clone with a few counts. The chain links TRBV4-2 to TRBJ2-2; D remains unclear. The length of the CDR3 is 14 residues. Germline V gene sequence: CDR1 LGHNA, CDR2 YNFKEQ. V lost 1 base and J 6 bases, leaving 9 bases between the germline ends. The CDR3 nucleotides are TGTGCCAGCAGCCAAGTTGGGGTAGCCGGGGAGCTGTTTTTT. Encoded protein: CASSQVGVAGELFF.

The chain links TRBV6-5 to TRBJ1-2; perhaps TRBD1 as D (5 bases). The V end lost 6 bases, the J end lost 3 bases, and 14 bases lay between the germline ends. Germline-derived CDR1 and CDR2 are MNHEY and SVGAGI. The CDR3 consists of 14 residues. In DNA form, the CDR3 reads TGTGCCAGCAGCCGTGGGGGGGAGGACTATGGCTACACCTTC. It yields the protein CASSRGGEDYGYTF.